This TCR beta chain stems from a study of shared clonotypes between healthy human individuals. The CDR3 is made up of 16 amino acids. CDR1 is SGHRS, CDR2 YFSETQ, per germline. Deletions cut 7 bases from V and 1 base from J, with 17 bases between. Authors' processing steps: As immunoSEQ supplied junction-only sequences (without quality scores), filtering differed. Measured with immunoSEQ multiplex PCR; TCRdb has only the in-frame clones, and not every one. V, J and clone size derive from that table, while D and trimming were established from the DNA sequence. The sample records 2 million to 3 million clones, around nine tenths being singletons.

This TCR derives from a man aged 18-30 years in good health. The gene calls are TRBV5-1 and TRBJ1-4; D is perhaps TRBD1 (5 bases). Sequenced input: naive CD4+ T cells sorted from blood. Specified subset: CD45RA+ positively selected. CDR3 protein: CASCWGSSGTNEKLFF. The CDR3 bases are TGCGCCAGCTGTTGGGGGTCGTCCGGAACTAATGAAAAACTGTTTTTT. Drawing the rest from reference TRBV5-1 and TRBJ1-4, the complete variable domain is KAGVTQTPRYLIKTRGQQVTLSCSPISGHRSVSWYQQTPGQGLQFLFEYFSETQRNKGNFPGRFSGRQFSNSRSEMNVSTLELGDSALYLCASCWGSSGTNEKLFFGSGTQLSVL.